This TCR beta chain was retrieved from a study of cytomegalovirus exposure and HLA in healthy donors. A multiplex PCR was run with 60 Vbeta primers and 13 Jbeta primers. Profiling relied on immunoSEQ multiplex PCR, and the TCRdb table lists in-frame clones only, not all of them. The table lists approximately 90,000 clones, 76% of them singletons. Study results and limitations: Per a later analysis, 16,951 TCR beta sequences showed association with HLA alleles at 0.05 false discovery rate.

Turning to this clone: Antigen unknown.

Germline V gives CDR1 SGDLS, CDR2 YYNGEE. The CDR3 extends over 14 amino acids. Trimming removed 0 bases from V and 6 bases from J; junction bases left unmatched: 4. Every donor was a healthy person donating bone marrow. This clonotype originated in a man aged 35-49 years in good health and CMV-seronegative. The sample taken for sequencing was PBMCs. The chain combines TRBV9 with TRBJ1-2; 8 bases are shared with TRBD1. CDR3 DNA: TGTGCCAGCAGCGTAGGGACAGGGTTTAATGGCTACACCTTC. Translated: CASSVGTGFNGYTF.